The 15 T cell receptor beta chains in this list originate from one sample, sequenced in a study of blood T cell repertoires in COVID-19. TCRdb keeps only in-frame clones here, not all; method: immunoSEQ multiplex PCR. The sample yields under 200,000 clones, approximately 89% seen once. Sequencing was performed on peripheral blood. The origin of the receptors is a man aged 40-49 years with active or convalescent COVID-19.

This rearrangement joins TRBV2 to TRBJ1-2; unclear D gene. The CDR3 contains 16 residues. From germline, CDR1 is SNHLY and CDR2 FYNNEI. V lost 1 base, J lost 1 base, and 13 bases lay in between. The CDR3 region is CASSEGATYSNYGYTF. The CDR3 DNA sequence: TGTGCCAGCAGTGAAGGGGCGACCTATAGTAACTATGGCTACACCTTC.

J is TRBJ2-4 and V is TRBV5-1; tentatively, D is TRBD1 (6 bases). V lost 4 bases and J 8 bases, leaving 19 bases between the germline ends. This CDR3 is 15 amino acids long. CDR1 and CDR2 from the germline V gene are SGHRS and YFSETQ. CDR3: CASSPGTIGVDIQYF. The CDR3 nucleotides are TGCGCCAGCAGCCCGGGGACAATCGGGGTGGACATTCAGTACTTC.

CDR3 sequence reads: CASSSPGKWDGYTF. The CDR3 DNA is TGTGCCAGCAGCTCACCAGGGAAATGGGATGGCTACACCTTC. The rearrangement links TRBV7-2 to TRBJ1-2; D might be TRBD1 (5 bases). The CDR3 spans 14 residues. Germline V gene sequence: CDR1 SGHTA, CDR2 FQGNSA. The V gene lost 4 bases and the J gene lost 6 bases, with 15 bases spanning the gap. Supplemented by reference TRBV7-2 and TRBJ1-2, the full variable domain reads GAGVSQSPSNKVTEKGKDVELRCDPISGHTALYWYRQSLGQGLEFLIYFQGNSAPDKSGLPSDRFSAERTGGSVSTLTIQRTQQEDSAVYLCASSSPGKWDGYTFGSGTRLTVV.

The rearrangement links TRBV19 to TRBJ1-6, with D hard to call. V was pared by 3 bases and J by 10 bases, with 10 bases between. The V gene's germline CDR1 is LNHDA and CDR2 SQIVND (reference sequence). The CDR3 covers 13 residues. CDR3 sequence reads: CASSITGDSPLHF. The CDR3 nucleotides are TGTGCCAGTAGTATTACGGGAGACTCACCCCTCCACTTT.

This clone was detected once. This sequence joins TRBV24-1 and TRBJ1-2; D is undetermined. Germline CDR1 KGHDR, CDR2 SFDVKD. The CDR3 runs 14 residues. V shed 2 bases and J shed 5 bases, with 11 bases lying between them. This chain's CDR3 is CATSDSGVEYGYTF. The CDR3 DNA is TGTGCCACCAGTGATTCCGGGGTGGAGTATGGCTACACCTTC.

This clone was seen a few times. This chain links TRBV18 with TRBJ1-5; 7 bases line up with TRBD1. In germline, CDR1 is KGHSH, CDR2 LQKENI. V dropped 6 bases and J dropped 0; count of bases not matched to a gene: 5. The CDR3 has 15 amino acids. The CDR3 bases are TGTGCCAGCTCCGGGACAGACTCTAGCAATCAGCCCCAGCATTTT. It is translated as CASSGTDSSNQPQHF. Full variable domain (remainder filled in from reference TRBV18 and TRBJ1-5): NAGVMQNPRHLVRRRGQEARLRCSPMKGHSHVYWYRQLPEEGLKFMVYLQKENIIDESGMPKERFSAEFPKEGPSILRIQQVVRGDSAAYFCASSGTDSSNQPQHFGDGTRLSIL.

The chain employs TRBV13 and TRBJ1-2; possible D gene TRBD1, 6 bases. The CDR3 consists of 15 residues. From germline, CDR1 is PRHDT and CDR2 FYEKMQ (reference sequence). Trimming cost V 5 bases and J 4 bases, with 17 bases left between them. CDR3 bases: TGTGCCAGCAGCAAACGGACAGACAGATCCTATGGCTACACCTTC. Protein sequence: CASSKRTDRSYGYTF.

J is TRBJ2-7 and V is TRBV14; tentative D call: TRBD2 (6 bases). The CDR3 has 16 amino acids. V was shortened by 1 base and J by 3 bases, with 16 bases between the two germline ends. From germline, CDR1 is SGHDN and CDR2 FVKESK. DNA for the CDR3: TGTGCCAGCAGCCAAGCCCCACCGGGACTTAACTACGAGCAGTACTTC. Residues: CASSQAPPGLNYEQYF.

The chain uses TRBV19 and TRBJ2-6; D unresolved. The CDR3 contains 15 residues. CDR1 and CDR2 from the germline V gene are LNHDA and SQIVND (reference sequence). V was clipped by 4 bases and J by 1 base, with 8 bases between them. CDR3 DNA sequence: TGTGCCAGTAGTAGAGATTCGTCTGGGGCCAACGTCCTGACTTTC. Translating gives CASSRDSSGANVLTF.

V is TRBV2 and J is TRBJ1-1; 9 bases align to TRBD1. Germline V CDR1 and CDR2: SNHLY, FYNNEI. The CDR3 is 15 amino acids. Losses at the gene ends were 3 bases for V and 6 bases for J; bases not matched to a gene: 8. CDR3 residues: CASSEDRGFSSEAFF. The CDR3 nucleotides read TGTGCCAGCAGTGAGGACAGGGGTTTCAGTTCTGAAGCTTTCTTT.

CDR3 region: CASSLGLGQGNYGYTF. The CDR3 DNA reads as TGTGCCAGCAGCTTGGGCCTGGGACAGGGAAACTATGGCTACACCTTC. The gene calls are TRBV5-5 and TRBJ1-2, with TRBD1 identical over 9 bases. Germline assignment: CDR1 SGHKS and CDR2 YYEKEE (reference sequence). J was trimmed by 2 bases and V by 0 bases; bases with no gene match: 5. The length of the CDR3 is 16 residues.

This clone was counted a few times. The chain recombines TRBV19 with TRBJ2-3, with a possible D match to TRBD1 (7 bases). The V gene's germline CDR1 is LNHDA and CDR2 SQIVND (reference sequence). This CDR3 has 18 amino acids. V was trimmed by 6 bases and J by 3 bases, leaving 25 bases between them. CDR3 residues: CASSSNLGRSGGTDTQYF. The CDR3, as DNA: TGTGCCAGTAGCTCCAACCTGGGACGATCAGGGGGGACAGATACGCAGTATTTT.

This clone showed up just once. The germline gene is not matched at one end of the junction; a read error may be the cause. V is TRBV10-3 and J is TRBJ2-7, with a possible D match to TRBD2 (6 bases). The CDR3 consists of 13 residues. The germline V gene encodes CDR1 ENHRY and CDR2 SYGVKD. CDR3 region: CASSPGGSYEQYF. The CDR3 coding sequence is TGTGCCAGCAGTCCCGGGGGCTCCTACGAGCAGTACTTC.

The chain carries TRBV7-2 and TRBJ2-2; 9 nucleotides agree with TRBD2. This CDR3 contains 16 residues. V gave up 1 base and J gave up 6 bases; unmatched junction bases: 6. Germline values: CDR1 SGHTA, CDR2 FQGNSA. In nucleotides, the CDR3 is TGTGCCAGCAGCTTAGTCCCGCGGGGGGGTTCCGGGGAGCTGTTTTTT. It encodes CASSLVPRGGSGELFF.

The chain joins TRBV10-3 to TRBJ1-1, with 7 bases lining up with TRBD1. J was trimmed by 5 bases and V by 3 bases; bases with no gene match: 3. Germline CDR1 reads ENHRY; CDR2 reads SYGVKD. The CDR3 sequence is 13 residues long. The CDR3, as DNA: TGTGCCATCAGTGAAGGGGGCGGAACTGAAGCTTTCTTT. Its protein is CAISEGGGTEAFF.